This note documents a single T cell receptor (beta chain) sequence. Participant-given clinical history determined each cohort assignment. A COVID-19 case was met by exposed participants within 2 weeks before study entry. The sample is drawn from a study of blood T cell repertoires in COVID-19. Across the study: There were acute and convalescent COVID-19 samples, and they came from the United States, Italy and Spain.

Using immunoSEQ multiplex PCR, the repertoire was profiled, and TCRdb retains in-frame clones only, with some absent. Among 350,000 to 450,000 clones listed, roughly 90% were seen once. This CDR3 has 16 amino acids. The germline gives CDR1 WNHNN, CDR2 SYGVQD (reference sequence). Trimming cost V 6 bases and J 4 bases; bases outside gene matches: 9. Sequenced sample: PBMCs or T cells enriched from blood (not recorded which). The source is a young woman who had been exposed to COVID-19. This rearrangement joins TRBV10-1 to TRBJ2-3; the match to TRBD2 covers 11 bases. The CDR3, as DNA: TGCGCCAGCAGCTGGGATAGCGGGAGGGCCCCAGATACGCAGTATTTT. Translated, it gives CASSWDSGRAPDTQYF.